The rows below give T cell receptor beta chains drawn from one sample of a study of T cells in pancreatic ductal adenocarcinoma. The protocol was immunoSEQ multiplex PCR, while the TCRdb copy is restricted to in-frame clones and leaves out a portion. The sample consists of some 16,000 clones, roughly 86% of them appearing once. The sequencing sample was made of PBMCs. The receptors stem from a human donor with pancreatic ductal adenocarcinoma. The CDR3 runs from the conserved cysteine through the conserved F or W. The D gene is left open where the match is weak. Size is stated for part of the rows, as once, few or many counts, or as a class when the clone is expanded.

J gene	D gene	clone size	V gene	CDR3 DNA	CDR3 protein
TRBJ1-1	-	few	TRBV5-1	TGCGCCAGCAAGGAGCCGAACACTGAAGCTTTCTTT	CASKEPNTEAFF
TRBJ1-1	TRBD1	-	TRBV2	TGTGCCAGCAGTGCACCGGGACAGGGGGCGCGCCTAATCACTGAAGCTTTCTTT	CASSAPGQGARLITEAFF
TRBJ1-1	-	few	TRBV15	TGTGCCACCTCGGACAGAAACACTGAAGCTTTCTTT	CATSDRNTEAFF
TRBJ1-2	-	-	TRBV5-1	TGCGCCAGCAGCTTGGGACAGGAACTTTCTAACTATGGCTACACCTTC	CASSLGQELSNYGYTF
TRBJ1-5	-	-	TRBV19	TGTGCCAGTAGGACTCCGGCGGCAGGGGATTCTCAGCCCCAGCATTTT	CASRTPAAGDSQPQHF
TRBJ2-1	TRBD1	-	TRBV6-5	TGTGCCAGCAGTTACTCCAGGGGGTTTAGGTTCTTC	CASSYSRGFRFF
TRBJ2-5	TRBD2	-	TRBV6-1	TGTGCCAGCAGTAGGGCGGGGGGGCGAGAAGAGACCCAGTACTTC	CASSRAGGREETQYF
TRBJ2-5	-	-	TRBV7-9	TGTGCCAGCAGCCCCTCGGTAACAGCAGAGACCCAGTACTTC	CASSPSVTAETQYF
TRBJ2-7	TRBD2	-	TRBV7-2	TGTGCCAGCAGCTTAGGATTCGGCGGGGGTACCCCCTACGAGCAGTACTTC	CASSLGFGGGTPYEQYF
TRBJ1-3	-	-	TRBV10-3	TGTGCCATCAGGAATGGTGGGGGGAGCTTCTCTGGAAACACCATATATTTT	CAIRNGGGSFSGNTIYF